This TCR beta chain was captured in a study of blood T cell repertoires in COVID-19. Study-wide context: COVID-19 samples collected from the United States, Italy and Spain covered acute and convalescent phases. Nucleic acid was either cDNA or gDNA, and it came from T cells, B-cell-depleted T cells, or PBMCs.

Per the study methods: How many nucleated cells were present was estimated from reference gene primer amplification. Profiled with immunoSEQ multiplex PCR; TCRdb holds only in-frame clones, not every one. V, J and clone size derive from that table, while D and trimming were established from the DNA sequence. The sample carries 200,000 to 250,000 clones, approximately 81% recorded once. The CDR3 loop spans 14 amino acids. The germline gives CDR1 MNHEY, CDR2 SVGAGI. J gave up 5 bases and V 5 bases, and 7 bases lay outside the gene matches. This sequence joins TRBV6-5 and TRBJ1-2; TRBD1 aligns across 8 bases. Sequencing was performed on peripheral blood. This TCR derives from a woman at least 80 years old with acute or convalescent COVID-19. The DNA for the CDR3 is TGTGCCAGCAGTCTGGACAGGGTAACATATGGCTACACCTTC. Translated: CASSLDRVTYGYTF.